This record covers a single TCR beta chain. It has no known antigen specificity. No base qualities exist here, and no much larger clone lies one base off it. At the junction V is shortened by 3 bases and J by 9 bases, with 19 bases in between. According to the germline V gene, CDR1 reads SGHTS and CDR2 reads YDEGEE. The CDR3 spans 15 residues, from the cysteine through the phenylalanine. Only the CDR3 part of the read is kept: 45 bases, read in frame from the first base. In the prospective study, participants were about 18 to 100 years old, resided in 20 to 30 geographic areas of the United States, and were enrolled through a virtual design. Cohort assignment in the prospective study relied on participant-reported clinical history from a screening survey and a study questionnaire. For ImmuneRACE Cohort 3, a participant was defined as recovered based on two consecutive negative NP/OP PCR tests, clearance by a healthcare professional, or resolution of symptoms. In the prospective study, whole blood, serum and a nasopharyngeal or oropharyngeal swab were collected from each participant by mobile phlebotomists. Over a 2-month period, participants in the prospective study had the option of providing additional blood draws and questionnaires. Blood samples from the prospective study were shipped frozen or at room temperature prior to DNA extraction.

This sample was taken from a study of blood T cell repertoires in COVID-19 (dated by TCRdb to the early 2020s). About the full investigation: Samples from collaborators originated in the United States, Italy and Spain and spanned both the acute and convalescent phases of COVID-19. The material from the prospective study consisted of cDNA or gDNA derived from T cells, B-cell-depleted T cells, or PBMCs. The dataset comprised deeply sampled blood TCRbeta repertoires from subjects exposed to, actively infected with, or recovered from COVID-19. The repertoires were released in a freely available public database intended as a resource for research on the immune response to SARS-CoV-2. The samples were drawn from the first 160 participants of the ongoing ImmuneRACE study and from roughly 1,300 subjects provided by 6 global collaborators. The sample metadata nearly always contained a de-identified subject ID, COVID-19 status, age in years and sex. Where available, HLA class I and class II types were obtained from metadata supplied by the sample provider rather than from assay-based typing. Results and caveats for the whole study, not just this receptor: The quantity of clinical and demographic metadata differed by source and by participant and was supplied without curation.

TCRbeta CDR3 regions were amplified from genomic DNA using the immunoSEQ Assay, a bias-controlled multiplex PCR. From the authors' description of their analysis: The number of nucleated cells in each sample was estimated from the amplification of reference gene primers within the assay. To quantify the absolute abundance of each unique TCRbeta CDR3 rearrangement, sequence reads were collapsed and filtered. For each sample, productive Simpson clonality was calculated as the square root of Simpson's diversity index over productive rearrangements. Held by TCRdb, this immuneACCESS table contains in-frame sequences only and omits some clones. Under half of the omission traces to an unresolved V gene where checked; the cause of the rest is unknown. The DNA gave D and trimming, while V, J and clone size come from that table. The sample contains approximately 350,000 clones, around 89% of them found a single time. Jointly, the top ten make up 0.95% to 1.1% of the sample.

The material sequenced was PBMCs or T cells enriched from blood (not recorded which). This clonotype was obtained from a man aged 18-30 years who had recovered from COVID-19. The chain uses TRBV5-8 and TRBJ1-5, and the D gene may be TRBD1, 6 bases matching. The nucleotide sequence is TGTGCCAGCAGCTCGCCGGGACAAGGTTCATCGCCCCAGCATTTT. It codes for CASSSPGQGSSPQHF.